This T cell receptor (beta chain) was sequenced for a study of T cell changes during pregnancy in multiple sclerosis (dated by TCRdb to about 2019). Broadly, across the study: The study examined how the T cell repertoire changed over the course of pregnancy in women with multiple sclerosis.

The CDR3 has 12 amino acids, counting the end cysteine and phenylalanine. The kept DNA is CDR3 alone, 36 bases in frame from the first base. A distance of 13 bases separates the germline ends of V and J, which lose 5 bases and 6 bases respectively. CDR1 and CDR2, looked up from the germline V gene, are SQVTM and ANQGSEA. The library came from the immunoSEQ multiplex PCR assay. Entries here come from immuneACCESS through TCRdb and include only in-frame sequences with V and J called. Some clones fail to appear in such tables; in the studies checked, an unresolved V gene covers under half of the shortfall, and the cause of the remainder is unknown. Present in this sample are 45,000 to 55,000 clones, around 93% of which were seen just once. The leading ten clones occupy 0.5% to 0.6% of the sample. To note about this clone: Its antigen remains undetermined. No base-level quality is on record; no much larger clone is a single base apart.

The chain uses TRBV29-1 and TRBJ1-1, and perhaps TRBD1 as D gene, on 6 matching bases. Sequencing was performed on CD4+ T cells from peripheral blood mononuclear cells, taken after pregnancy. This clonotype was sampled from a female donor with multiple sclerosis, enrolled in a pregnancy study. The sequenced DNA is TGCAGCGTTTCACAGGGAAGGGCTGAAGCTTTCTTT. Translated, it gives CSVSQGRAEAFF. The variable domain in full, with residues beyond the CDR3 obtained from the reference TRBV29-1 and TRBJ1-1 genes, is SAVISQKPSRDICQRGTSLTIQCQVDSQVTMMFWYRQQPGQSLTLIATANQGSEATYESGFVIDKFPISRPNLTFSTLTVSNMSPEDSSIYLCSVSQGRAEAFFGQGTRLTVV.